The rows below give T cell receptor beta chains drawn from one sample of a study of cytomegalovirus exposure and HLA in healthy donors. The table came from immunoSEQ multiplex PCR; TCRdb's copy has only in-frame clones and leaves some out. The profile shows hundreds of thousands of clones, around 90% of them singletons. Sequenced: PBMCs. Source of these receptors: a woman under 30 in good health and CMV-seronegative. Both conserved end residues are part of each CDR3. Each record gives: D gene, V gene, clone size, J gene, CDR3 protein, CDR3 DNA. A D gene is named only where the DNA matches it firmly. Clone size is stated in some rows and not others, as once, few, many or a class when expanded.

.	TRBV6-5	.	TRBJ1-1	CASSYSQMNTEAFF	TGTGCCAGCAGTTACTCGCAGATGAACACTGAAGCTTTCTTT
.	TRBV7-6	few	TRBJ1-6	CASSRGSVGSPLHF	TGTGCCAGCAGCCGAGGGTCGGTGGGTTCACCCCTCCACTTT
.	TRBV7-3	once	TRBJ2-1	CASSLNGPNAHNEQFF	TGTGCCAGCAGCTTAAACGGTCCAAATGCACACAATGAGCAGTTCTTC
TRBD2	TRBV27	.	TRBJ2-5	CASSSSKLAGAETQYF	TGTGCCAGCAGTTCGTCTAAACTAGCGGGGGCGGAGACCCAGTACTTC
TRBD2	TRBV7-2	.	TRBJ2-3	CASSLGGRADTQYF	TGTGCCAGCAGCTTGGGGGGGAGGGCGGATACGCAGTATTTT
.	TRBV2	.	TRBJ1-3	CASSDPRPSGNTIYF	TGTGCCAGCAGTGACCCTAGGCCCTCTGGAAACACCATATATTTT
.	TRBV7-3	.	TRBJ2-3	CASSLPSGGQYF	TGTGCCAGCAGCCTACCCTCCGGGGGGCAGTATTTT
.	TRBV19	.	TRBJ1-5	CASSTEKTSGTPNQPQHF	TGTGCCAGTAGTACAGAGAAAACGTCCGGGACACCCAATCAGCCCCAGCATTTT
.	TRBV2	.	TRBJ1-1	CASSLDYTEAFF	TGTGCCAGCAGTCTGGACTACACTGAAGCTTTCTTT
TRBD1	TRBV23-1	.	TRBJ1-5	CASSHFPGTGVQPQHF	TGCGCCAGCAGTCATTTTCCCGGGACAGGGGTTCAGCCCCAGCATTTT
TRBD1	TRBV18	once	TRBJ1-6	CASSPAVDRGNSPLHF	TGTGCCAGCTCACCGGCGGTTGACAGGGGTAATTCACCCCTCCACTTT
TRBD1	TRBV30	.	TRBJ1-1	CASDGDRGPEAFF	TGTGCCTCAGACGGGGACAGGGGCCCTGAAGCTTTCTTT
.	TRBV6-5	.	TRBJ1-3	CASSSTHQSSGNTIYF	TGTGCCAGCAGTTCCACTCACCAAAGCTCTGGAAACACCATATATTTT
.	TRBV7-9	once	TRBJ2-7	CASSSPTGIGNEQYF	TGTGCCAGCAGCTCACCTACAGGGATCGGAAACGAGCAGTACTTC
.	TRBV7-9	.	TRBJ1-5	CASSLDSTNQPQHF	TGTGCCAGCAGCTTAGACAGTACCAATCAGCCCCAGCATTTT
TRBD2	TRBV19	.	TRBJ2-7	CASSTSIGGKYEQYF	TGTGCCAGTAGTACCTCCATCGGGGGGAAATACGAGCAGTACTTC